The clone carrying this T cell receptor beta chain came up a few times. This entry belongs to a study of shared clonotypes between healthy human individuals. Per germline, CDR1 MNHEY and CDR2 SMNVEV (reference sequence). V lost 4 bases and J 1 base, leaving 10 bases between the germline ends. CDR3 length: 14 amino acids. This table comes from immunoSEQ multiplex PCR, and its TCRdb copy is limited to in-frame clones, with some not included. The sample shows about 700,000 clones, around two thirds of them seen only once. The investigators split CD4+ cells into a CD45RA+ naive subset and a CD45RA-negative memory subset.

The receptor was isolated from a woman in her 30s in good health. The chain carries TRBV27 and TRBJ1-1, with a weak D call TRBD1 (5 bases). The specimen sequenced was memory CD4+ T cells sorted from blood. Subset specified: CD45RA-negative fraction. CDR3 DNA: TGTGCCAGCAGTTCAGGGTTTTCGAACACTGAAGCTTTCTTT. Translation gives CASSSGFSNTEAFF.